The 24 T cell receptor beta chains in this list originate from one sample, sequenced in a study of neurological immune-mediated disorders. TCRdb recomputed calls from the 5' RACE reads with MiXCR, one row per CDR3 protein. The table records about 69,000 distinct CDR3 sequences, less than 4% of them present only once. Specimen: PBMCs. Receptors originate from a man younger than 45 with multiple sclerosis.

This clonotype has ten or more counts. The chain links TRBV25-1 to TRBJ1-5; D is uncertain. Germline values: CDR1 MGHDK, CDR2 SYGVNS. The CDR3 consists of 14 residues. Trimming removed 5 bases at V and 6 bases at J, with 14 bases between. The CDR3 is CASSPGLYGQPQHF. CDR3 coding DNA: TGTGCCAGCAGTCCTGGACTGTACGGTCAGCCCCAGCATTTT.

In this sample, this clonotype turned up many times. Here the CDR3 DNA reads TGCAGCGTGGTTGCTAGCGGGGGATCCACAGATACGCAGTATTTT. Protein: CSVVASGGSTDTQYF. J is TRBJ2-3 and V is TRBV29-1; 10 nucleotides align to TRBD2. Germline CDR1 is SQVTM and CDR2 is ANQGSEA. Trimming at V came to 6 bases and at J to 2 bases, leaving 8 bases not matched to a gene. This CDR3 has 15 amino acids.

Ten or more counts support this clonotype. This rearrangement joins TRBV18 to TRBJ2-2; weak D call: TRBD2 (5 bases). This CDR3 is built from 15 residues. Germline V gene lookup returns CDR1 KGHSH and CDR2 LQKENI. V was clipped by 2 bases and J by 4 bases, with 11 bases between them. The CDR3 DNA is TGTGCCAGCTCACCAAACACCGCGGGCACCGGGGAGCTGTTTTTT. Translation gives CASSPNTAGTGELFF.

This clonotype was detected ten times or more. The chain recombines TRBV5-1 with TRBJ1-2, with 9 bases that match TRBD1. The length of the CDR3 is 15 residues. Trimming took 0 bases from V and 4 from J; bases not matched to a gene: 4. CDR1 is SGHRS and CDR2 is YFSETQ in the germline V gene. CDR3 bases: TGCGCCAGCAGCTTGGGGACAGGGGAGTCCTATGGCTACACCTTC. Its translation: CASSLGTGESYGYTF.

At least ten counts were recorded for this clonotype. The chain links TRBV7-9 to TRBJ1-1; unclear D gene. CDR3 size: 13 residues. The ends were cut back, 5 bases at V and 1 base at J, with 8 bases in the middle. CDR1 and CDR2 (germline): SEHNR, FQNEAQ (reference sequence). The CDR3 bases are TGTGCCAGCAGCCCAACCCAGAACACTGAAGCTTTCTTT. As protein: CASSPTQNTEAFF.

About this clonotype itself: Possible read error: a much larger clone is one base away. The genes are TRBV12-3 or TRBV12-4 and TRBJ1-5, with a weak D call TRBD1 (6 bases). The CDR3 runs to 14 residues. DNA for the CDR3: TGTGCCAGCGGCCGGGACAATAGCAATCAGCCCCAGAATTTT. Its protein product is CASGRDNSNQPQNF.

The gene calls are TRBV7-2 and TRBJ2-3; the match to TRBD2 covers 8 bases. Germline CDR1 SGHTA, CDR2 FQGNSA. J was trimmed by 4 bases and V by 8 bases; bases with no gene match: 14. The CDR3 is made up of 16 amino acids. The CDR3: CASLGGTGGPADTQYF. Here the CDR3 DNA reads TGTGCCAGCCTAGGAGGAACGGGGGGGCCCGCAGATACGCAGTATTTT.

This clonotype has ten or more counts. The chain joins TRBV7-9 to TRBJ2-1; D may be TRBD2 (5 bases). Germline V gene lookup returns CDR1 SEHNR and CDR2 FQNEAQ (reference sequence). The CDR3 extends over 14 amino acids. V was pared by 1 base and J by 9 bases, with 13 bases between. DNA of the CDR3: TGTGCCAGCAGCTTAGGTGTGGACGGGGTTGAGCAGTTCTTC. It specifies CASSLGVDGVEQFF.

This clonotype came up many times. The rearrangement links TRBV27 to TRBJ2-1; 8 nucleotides agree with TRBD1. After removal of 5 bases from V and 12 bases from J, the junction contained 21 bases not matched to a gene. Germline-derived CDR1 and CDR2 are MNHEY and SMNVEV (reference sequence). CDR3 length: 17 residues. CDR3 protein: CASSLQAGQGSSKWQFF. The CDR3, as DNA: TGTGCCAGCAGTCTACAGGCAGGACAGGGATCCAGCAAATGGCAGTTCTTC.

This clonotype was counted many times. The V call is TRBV4-2, the J call TRBJ2-6; perhaps TRBD1 as D (5 bases). The CDR3 is made up of 16 amino acids. V was trimmed by 0 bases and J by 2 bases, leaving 8 bases between them. Per germline, CDR1 LGHNA and CDR2 YNFKEQ. Here the CDR3 reads CASSQDKGAGANVLTF. The CDR3 nucleotides are TGTGCCAGCAGCCAAGATAAAGGGGCTGGGGCCAACGTCCTGACTTTC.

This clonotype has ten or more counts. The V call is TRBV20-1, the J call TRBJ2-1; 12 positions match TRBD1. The germline V gene encodes CDR1 DFQATT and CDR2 SNEGSKA (reference sequence). The CDR3 has 15 amino acids. With V trimmed by 4 bases and J by 7 bases, 8 bases remained unmatched. CDR3: CSANSGTGGRNEQFF. The CDR3 region has the DNA TGCAGTGCTAATTCCGGGACAGGGGGCCGAAATGAGCAGTTCTTC.

Notes on this clonotype: The junction shows a germline mismatch at one end, possibly a read error. The CDR3 sequence is CSASPTGRGHNSPLNF. CDR3 coding DNA: TGCAGTGCTAGCCCCACCGGGAGGGGGCATAATTCACCCCTCAACTTT. The gene calls are TRBV20-1 and TRBJ1-6; TRBD1 matches at 7 bases. Germline loops: CDR1 DFQATT, CDR2 SNEGSKA (reference sequence). This CDR3 has 16 residues.

About this clonotype: A much larger clone lies one base from this, so it may be a read error. The chain recombines TRBV29-1 with TRBJ1-5, with D unresolved. This CDR3 has 13 amino acids. Trimming shortened V by 1 base and J by 7 bases, and 11 bases separated the two germline ends. The germline V gene encodes CDR1 SQVTM and CDR2 ANQGSEA. The CDR3: CSVEVSTDQPQHF. As DNA, the CDR3 is TGCAGCGTTGAAGTTAGCACCGACCAGCCCCAGCATTTT. Full variable domain (rest looked up from reference TRBV29-1 and TRBJ1-5): SAVISQKPSRDICQRGTSLTIQCQVDSQVTMMFWYRQQPGQSLTLIATANQGSEATYESGFVIDKFPISRPNLTFSTLTVSNMSPEDSSIYLCSVEVSTDQPQHFGDGTRLSIL.

The table lists this clonotype with a few counts. The J gene is TRBJ1-5, the V gene TRBV2, with D possibly TRBD1 on 5 matching bases. Germline V gene lookup returns CDR1 SNHLY and CDR2 FYNNEI. The CDR3 spans 13 residues. The V end lost 10 bases, the J end lost 3 bases, and 13 bases lay between the germline ends. The CDR3 region has the DNA TGTGCCACTACGGCAGGGCTCAATCAGCCCCAGCATTTT. It codes for CATTAGLNQPQHF.

This clonotype has more than one count but fewer than ten. This chain connects TRBV18 to TRBJ1-2; possibly TRBD1 for D (6 bases). The CDR3 length is 16 residues. Trimming left V 3 bases short and J 9 bases short, with 23 bases between. The germline V gene encodes CDR1 KGHSH and CDR2 LQKENI. The DNA for the CDR3 is TGTGCCAGCTCACCTAGTCTGACGGACAGTGGGCTGAGCTACACCTTC. Its translation is CASSPSLTDSGLSYTF.

This clonotype was detected a few times. V is TRBV5-1 and J is TRBJ2-3; TRBD2 agrees at 7 bases. V trimming: 0 bases; J trimming: 2 bases; junction bases outside the gene matches: 3. This CDR3 comprises 15 residues. CDR1 is SGHRS and CDR2 is YFSETQ in the germline V gene. The CDR3 DNA follows: TGCGCCAGCAGCTTGGACGGGGGGTACACAGATACGCAGTATTTT. Translation gives CASSLDGGYTDTQYF.

This clonotype was seen repeatedly, ten times or more. The rearrangement uses TRBV12-3 or TRBV12-4 and TRBJ1-3; no definite D call. V was cut by 3 bases and J by 0 bases, with 0 bases left in between. The CDR3 runs 12 residues. CDR3 sequence (DNA): TGTGCCAGCAGTTTCTCTGGAAACACCATATATTTT. This gives the protein CASSFSGNTIYF.

This clonotype occurred many times. This chain uses TRBV7-8 with TRBJ1-1, with a weak D call TRBD1 (5 bases). The CDR3 has 14 residues. V gave up 5 bases and J gave up 7 bases, with 17 bases separating them. Germline lookup yields CDR1 SGHVS and CDR2 FQNEAQ. CDR3 sequence: CASSSGGGIFEAFF. CDR3 DNA: TGTGCCAGCAGCAGCGGGGGTGGAATATTTGAAGCTTTCTTT.

This clonotype appeared many times. The chain has TRBV7-9 and TRBJ1-1; D is unresolved. The germline V gene encodes CDR1 SEHNR and CDR2 FQNEAQ (reference sequence). V dropped 4 bases and J dropped 1 base, with 13 bases sitting between them. This CDR3 comprises 15 residues. The CDR3 loop is CASSSINIGNTEAFF. The CDR3 coding sequence is TGTGCCAGCAGCTCCATCAACATTGGGAACACTGAAGCTTTCTTT.

This clonotype was found many times. The V and J genes are TRBV20-1 and TRBJ2-2; the match to TRBD2 covers 8 bases. This CDR3 is built from 15 residues. V dropped 1 base and J dropped 8; count of bases not matched to a gene: 9. Germline values: CDR1 DFQATT, CDR2 SNEGSKA (reference sequence). In nucleotides, the CDR3 is TGCAGTGCTAGAGTCACGGGGGGGCCAATGGGGGAGCTGTTTTTT. Protein product: CSARVTGGPMGELFF.

This clonotype was seen repeatedly, ten times or more. This sequence joins TRBV20-1 and TRBJ2-2; the match to TRBD2 covers 8 bases. The CDR3 is made up of 16 amino acids. V trimming: 0 bases; J trimming: 1 base; junction bases outside the gene matches: 4. CDR1 and CDR2 (germline): DFQATT, SNEGSKA (reference sequence). The CDR3: CSARDIRGGNTGELFF. Written as DNA, the CDR3 is TGCAGTGCTAGAGATATTCGGGGGGGGAACACCGGGGAGCTGTTTTTT.

Concerning this clonotype itself: Sequence at one end of the junction differs from germline and may be a read error. The genes are TRBV10-3 and TRBJ1-6; D uncertain. Per germline, CDR1 ENHRY and CDR2 SYGVKD. This CDR3 contains 15 residues. This chain's CDR3 is CAISAQSSYNSPLNF. DNA for the CDR3: TGTGCCATCAGTGCACAGAGCTCCTATAATTCACCCCTCAACTTT.

Many counts were recorded for this clonotype. The rearrangement joins TRBV7-2 to TRBJ2-5; D might be TRBD1 (6 bases). The CDR3 contains 14 residues. Germline V gene lookup returns CDR1 SGHTA and CDR2 FQGNSA. V was shortened by 5 bases and J by 1 base, with 11 bases between the two germline ends. The CDR3 bases are TGTGCCAGCAGCATTCACAGGGCCCAAGAGACCCAGTACTTC. It yields the protein CASSIHRAQETQYF.

As for this clonotype: This sequence may be a read error, since a much larger clone differs from it by one base. The V gene is TRBV20-1, the J gene TRBJ2-1, with 8 positions matching TRBD2. The V gene end was trimmed by 3 bases and the J gene end by 7 bases; junction bases not matched to a gene: 11. CDR1 and CDR2 (germline): DFQATT, SNEGSKA (reference sequence). This CDR3 has 15 amino acids. CDR3 nucleotide sequence: TGCAGTGCTAGCGCCGGGACTAGTCTTTTTAATGAGCAGTTCTTC. Residues: CSASAGTSLFNEQFF.